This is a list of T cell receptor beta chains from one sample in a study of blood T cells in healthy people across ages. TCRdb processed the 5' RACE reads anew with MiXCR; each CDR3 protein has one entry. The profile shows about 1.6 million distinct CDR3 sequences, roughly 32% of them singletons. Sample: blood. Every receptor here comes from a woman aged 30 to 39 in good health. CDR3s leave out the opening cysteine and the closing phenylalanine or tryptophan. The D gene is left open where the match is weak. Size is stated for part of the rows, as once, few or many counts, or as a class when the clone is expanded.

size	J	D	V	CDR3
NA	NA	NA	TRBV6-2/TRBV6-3	VSSITRSHEQY
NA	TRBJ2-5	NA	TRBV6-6	ASSRGGAGPETQY
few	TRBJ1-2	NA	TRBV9	ASSVVGGYGYT
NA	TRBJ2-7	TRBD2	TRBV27	AIPNSGGGPGQY
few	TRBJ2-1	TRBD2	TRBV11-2	ASSLGLAGDGEQF
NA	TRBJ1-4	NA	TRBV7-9	ASSSTAGEKLF
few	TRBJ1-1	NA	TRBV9	ASIALVTGNTEAF
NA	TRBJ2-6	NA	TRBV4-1	ASSQDPYSGANVLT
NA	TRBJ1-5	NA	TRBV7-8	ASSSDSGNNQPQH
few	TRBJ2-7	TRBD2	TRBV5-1	ASSLFSGDEQY
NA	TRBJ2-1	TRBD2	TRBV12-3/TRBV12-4	ASTPGLADYNEQF
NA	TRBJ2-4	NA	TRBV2	AGSEASIQY
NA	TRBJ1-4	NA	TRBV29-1	SVGPGRVEEKLF
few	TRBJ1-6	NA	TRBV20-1	SASPGDWGNNSPLH
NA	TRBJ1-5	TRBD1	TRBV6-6	ASSRDPGGGQPQH
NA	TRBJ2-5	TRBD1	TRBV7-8	ASSFSGQGVAKTQY
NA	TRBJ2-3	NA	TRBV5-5	AISYVSGDTQY
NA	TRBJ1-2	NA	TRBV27	ACSLLVRTPNYGYT
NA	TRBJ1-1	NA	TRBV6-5	ASSYREGENTEAF
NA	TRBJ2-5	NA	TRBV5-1	ASSLGQMIRETQY
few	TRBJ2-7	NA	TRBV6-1	ASSEGSDGEQY
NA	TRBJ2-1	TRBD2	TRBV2	ASSDLGREMMNEQF
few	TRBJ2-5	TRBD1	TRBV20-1	SARDPSTGPQETQY
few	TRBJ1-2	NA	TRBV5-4	ASSFEASSNYGYT
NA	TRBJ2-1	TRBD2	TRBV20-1	SARDGRGFRNEQF
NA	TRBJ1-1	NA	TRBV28	ASSIPQDSEAF
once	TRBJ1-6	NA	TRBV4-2	ASSQGRNSYNSPLH
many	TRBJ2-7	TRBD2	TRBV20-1	SASDIGAGGVY
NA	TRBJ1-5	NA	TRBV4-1	ASSQDRPLGNQPQH
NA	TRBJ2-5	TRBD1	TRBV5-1	ASSEGQGAGEQY
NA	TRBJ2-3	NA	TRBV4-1	ASSTTAGAQY
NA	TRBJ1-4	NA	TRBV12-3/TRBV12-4	ASSPYTATNEKLF
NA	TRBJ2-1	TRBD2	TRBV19	VSRPGLAPDEQF
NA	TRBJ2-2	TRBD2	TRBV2	ASSFASGSYTGELF
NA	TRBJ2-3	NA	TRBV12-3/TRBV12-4	ASSGRVSDAQY
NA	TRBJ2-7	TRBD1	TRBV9	ASSPSTGNPYEQY
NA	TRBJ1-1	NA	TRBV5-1	ASSTHRDEAEAF
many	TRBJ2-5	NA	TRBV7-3	ASSLLREETQY
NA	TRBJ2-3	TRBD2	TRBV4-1	ASSQRLAGGGTDTQY
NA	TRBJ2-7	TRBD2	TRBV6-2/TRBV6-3	ASSYSRTSGNYEQY
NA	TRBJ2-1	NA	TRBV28	ASSSRTDNYNEQF
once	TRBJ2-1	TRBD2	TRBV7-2	ASSSTSGGGSSYNEQF
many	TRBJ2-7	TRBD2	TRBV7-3	ASSPMGGDEQY
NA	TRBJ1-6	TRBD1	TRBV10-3	AISELQGSSYNSPLH
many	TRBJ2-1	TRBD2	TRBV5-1	ASSPGLAGVSNEQF
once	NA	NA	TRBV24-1	ATSDEGGETQY
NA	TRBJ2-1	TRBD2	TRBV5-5	ASSPRTGGFYNEQF
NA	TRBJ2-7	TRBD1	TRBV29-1	NVRDRDYYEQY
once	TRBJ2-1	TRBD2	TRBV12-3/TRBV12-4	ASSLRGGGAYNEQF
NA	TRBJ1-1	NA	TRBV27	ASSWFLGNTEAF
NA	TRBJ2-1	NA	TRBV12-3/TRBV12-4	ASSRYRIAEQF
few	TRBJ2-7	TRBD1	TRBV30	AWGQGHTYEQY
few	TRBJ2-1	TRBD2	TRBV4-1	ASSQGTSRNEQF
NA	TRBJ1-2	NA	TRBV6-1	ASSEAGFYGYT